This T cell receptor (beta chain) was recovered during a study of tissue T cells after allogeneic stem cell transplantation. In regard to this clone: Gene labels here are mouse ones. The read is 1 residue too short to cover the CDR3 end, so that end is filled in from the germline J gene.

The method was immunoSEQ multiplex PCR; TCRdb's version includes in-frame clones alone and lacks a portion of them. Among fewer than 1,500 clones, about 56% were seen once, and the ten largest hold 10% to 15%. V gave up 4 bases and J gave up 7 bases; unmatched junction bases: 8. Germline assignment: CDR1 LGHNA and CDR2 YNLKQL (reference sequence). The CDR3 is 16 residues long. This sample's time point: mouse harvest day 7 after allogeneic transplant. Tail vein injection delivered 10^7 T-cell-depleted bone marrow cells and 10^6 splenic CD5+ T cells. Mice had MHC-mismatched B6 into BALB/c GVHD, sampled day 7 or 14.

This clonotype was obtained from a female BALB/c mouse given C57BL/6 T cells with graft-versus-host disease after an allogeneic hematopoietic cell transplant. What was sequenced was liver tissue. The chain links TRBV5 to TRBJ2-1; 12 bases match TRBD2. Partial CDR3 DNA: TGTGCCAGCAGCCCCCAGACTGGGGGGGCGCGGGCTGAGCAGTTC. This sequence encodes CASSPQTGGARAEQF. The entire CDR3 protein is CASSPQTGGARAEQFF.